Listed below are T cell receptor beta chains from one sample, sequenced in a study of somatic mutations in cytotoxic T cells in rheumatoid arthritis. Produced via immunoSEQ multiplex PCR; TCRdb's table is partial and in-frame only. The sample consists of 14,000 or so clones, roughly 87% of them appearing once. The sample was CD8+ T cells sorted from blood. Receptors originate from an adult with rheumatoid arthritis. CDR3s include the opening cysteine and the closing phenylalanine or tryptophan. The D gene is left open where the match is weak. Clone size is shown for a subset of rows, as once, few, many or a class of expanded clone.

NA	TRBV4-3	19	TRBD2	TRBJ2-1	CASSQESSGLAGANNEQFF	TGCGCCAGCAGCCAAGAGTCCTCCGGACTAGCGGGGGCGAACAATGAGCAGTTCTTC
NA	TRBV9	15	TRBD1	TRBJ2-1	CASSVAQGVVNEQFF	TGTGCCAGCAGCGTAGCTCAGGGGGTCGTCAATGAGCAGTTCTTC
few	TRBV5-5	14	NA	TRBJ1-1	CASTLGSMNTEAFF	TGTGCCAGCACCCTCGGGTCGATGAACACTGAAGCTTTCTTT
NA	TRBV9	13	NA	TRBJ1-2	CASTSGTMGGYTF	TGTGCCAGCACCTCCGGGACAATGGGGGGCTACACCTTC
NA	TRBV7-2	16	NA	TRBJ2-7	CASSTSLQGFFYEQYF	TGTGCCAGCAGCACGTCTTTACAGGGTTTTTTCTACGAGCAGTACTTC
once	TRBV7-2	14	TRBD1	TRBJ2-7	CASSPRTGGYEQYF	TGTGCCAGCAGCCCACGGACAGGGGGGTACGAGCAGTACTTC
NA	TRBV9	15	NA	TRBJ2-1	CASSVGQRELDEQFF	TGTGCCAGCAGCGTGGGACAAAGGGAGCTGGATGAGCAGTTCTTC
few	TRBV19	17	NA	TRBJ1-1	CASSMSRGVSWNTEAFF	TGTGCCAGTAGTATGAGTCGGGGAGTCAGTTGGAACACTGAAGCTTTCTTT
few	TRBV30	14	NA	TRBJ1-1	CAWSVWERNTEAFF	TGTGCCTGGAGTGTATGGGAGCGGAACACTGAAGCTTTCTTT
NA	TRBV4-1	14	NA	TRBJ2-1	CASSPLPQAGEQFF	TGCGCCAGCAGCCCTTTGCCCCAGGCGGGTGAGCAGTTCTTC
NA	TRBV9	13	NA	TRBJ1-2	CASRGRVLAGYTF	TGTGCCAGCAGGGGTAGGGTATTGGCCGGCTACACCTTC
NA	TRBV27	14	NA	TRBJ2-7	CASSYDVGSYEQYF	TGTGCCAGCAGTTATGATGTAGGGTCCTACGAGCAGTACTTC
NA	TRBV21-1	18	NA	TRBJ1-1	CASSKSWDRGRRAPEAFF	TGTGCCAGCAGCAAATCGTGGGACAGGGGGCGCCGAGCTCCCGAAGCTTTCTTT
few	TRBV6-5	13	NA	TRBJ1-1	CASSYLPDTEAFF	TGTGCCAGCAGTTACCTCCCCGACACTGAAGCTTTCTTT
NA	TRBV27	14	NA	TRBJ2-7	CASSLSRGIDEQYF	TGTGCCAGCAGTTTATCGCGGGGTATCGACGAGCAGTACTTC
NA	TRBV6-5	14	NA	TRBJ1-5	CASSYRGEGQPQHF	TGTGCCAGCAGTTATAGGGGGGAAGGTCAGCCCCAGCATTTT
NA	TRBV6-5	14	TRBD1	TRBJ1-2	CASSYGQGAGGYTF	TGTGCCAGCAGTTATGGACAGGGGGCGGGGGGCTACACCTTC
NA	TRBV28	16	NA	TRBJ2-1	CASSFPGESKYNEQFF	TGTGCCAGCAGTTTCCCCGGGGAGTCGAAGTACAATGAGCAGTTCTTC
NA	TRBV19	13	NA	TRBJ1-1	CASGREKNTEAFF	TGTGCCAGCGGACGGGAAAAGAACACTGAAGCTTTCTTT
NA	TRBV6-5	14	TRBD1	TRBJ1-1	CASRSTGGLTEAFF	TGTGCCAGCAGGTCTACAGGGGGCCTGACTGAAGCTTTCTTT
NA	TRBV11-2	16	TRBD2	TRBJ2-1	CASSPVAGTDYNEQFF	TGTGCCAGCAGCCCAGTAGCGGGGACTGACTACAATGAGCAGTTCTTC
NA	TRBV28	15	NA	TRBJ2-7	CASTGNVDSSYEQYF	TGTGCCAGTACCGGCAATGTGGACAGCTCCTACGAGCAGTACTTC
NA	TRBV7-8	15	NA	TRBJ1-3	CASSADRTLGNTIYF	TGTGCCAGCAGCGCGGACAGAACGTTGGGAAACACCATATATTTT
NA	TRBV4-1	17	TRBD1	TRBJ1-3	CASSQDDRGHSGNTIYF	TGCGCCAGCAGCCAAGATGACAGGGGGCACTCTGGAAACACCATATATTTT
NA	TRBV27	16	TRBD2	TRBJ2-3	CASSLIAGLRTDTQYF	TGTGCCAGCAGTTTAATAGCGGGGTTGCGCACAGATACGCAGTATTTT
once	TRBV5-4	13	NA	TRBJ1-1	CASSIGGSTEAFF	TGTGCCAGCAGCATAGGGGGTTCCACTGAAGCTTTCTTT
NA	TRBV19	15	TRBD2	TRBJ2-3	CASSIGGGRADTQYF	TGTGCCAGTAGTATCGGCGGGGGGCGGGCAGATACGCAGTATTTT
NA	TRBV30	18	TRBD2	TRBJ2-3	CAWSVSAGGRSSTDTQYF	TGTGCCTGGAGTGTCTCGGCGGGAGGCCGTAGTAGCACAGATACGCAGTATTTT
NA	TRBV30	15	TRBD2	TRBJ2-7	CAWSPRTSGAYEQYF	TGTGCCTGGAGTCCACGGACTAGCGGGGCCTACGAGCAGTACTTC
few	TRBV29-1	11	NA	TRBJ1-1	CSVEGVTEAFF	TGCAGCGTTGAAGGGGTCACTGAAGCTTTCTTT
NA	TRBV5-4	17	TRBD1	TRBJ1-2	CASSPDYNTGAGYGYTF	TGTGCCAGCAGCCCCGATTATAATACAGGGGCGGGCTATGGCTACACCTTC
NA	TRBV9	14	NA	TRBJ1-1	CASSPRTDYTEAFF	TGTGCCAGCAGCCCCCGGACGGACTACACTGAAGCTTTCTTT
NA	TRBV5-6	18	TRBD2	TRBJ2-5	CASSLTSGGAIVVETQYF	TGTGCCAGCAGCTTAACTAGCGGGGGGGCCATTGTTGTGGAGACCCAGTACTTC
NA	TRBV2	13	TRBD1	TRBJ1-2	CASSRDSHYGYTF	TGTGCCAGCAGTCGGGACAGTCACTATGGCTACACCTTC
NA	TRBV6-5	14	TRBD2	TRBJ2-1	CASSPSTSANEQFF	TGTGCCAGCAGTCCTTCGACTAGCGCCAATGAGCAGTTCTTC
NA	TRBV4-1	15	TRBD1	TRBJ1-1	CASSQPWTGGTEAFF	TGCGCCAGCAGCCAACCCTGGACAGGAGGAACTGAAGCTTTCTTT
NA	TRBV2	13	NA	TRBJ2-3	CATVPGGADTQYF	TGTGCCACCGTTCCAGGGGGGGCAGATACGCAGTATTTT
NA	TRBV4-1	15	TRBD2	TRBJ2-1	CASSQSSGLYNEQFF	TGCGCCAGCAGCCAATCTAGCGGACTATACAATGAGCAGTTCTTC
NA	TRBV7-9	14	TRBD2	TRBJ2-1	CASSFLAGDNEQFF	TGTGCCAGCAGCTTTCTAGCGGGGGACAATGAGCAGTTCTTC
NA	TRBV7-9	12	NA	TRBJ1-2	CASSPSRGGYTF	TGTGCCAGCAGCCCTTCTAGGGGTGGCTACACCTTC
NA	TRBV9	14	TRBD1	TRBJ2-2	CASMTGTGTGELFF	TGTGCCAGCATGACCGGGACAGGGACCGGGGAGCTGTTTTTT
NA	TRBV4-1	20	TRBD2	TRBJ2-1	CASSHLGLAGGPSSYNEQFF	TGCGCCAGCAGCCATCTGGGACTAGCGGGAGGGCCTTCATCCTACAATGAGCAGTTCTTC
NA	TRBV4-3	19	NA	TRBJ1-6	CASSQVPRQESTWGSPLHF	TGCGCCAGCAGCCAAGTTCCGAGACAAGAGTCGACTTGGGGTTCACCCCTCCACTTT
NA	TRBV19	15	NA	TRBJ1-5	CASSTQNGFNQPQHF	TGTGCCAGTAGTACACAAAATGGGTTCAATCAGCCCCAGCATTTT
NA	TRBV7-6	14	NA	TRBJ2-5	CASSLVATQETQYF	TGTGCCAGCAGCTTAGTAGCGACACAAGAGACCCAGTACTTC
NA	TRBV6-6	16	NA	TRBJ2-6	CASSSPGVPGANVLTF	TGTGCCAGCAGTAGCCCGGGGGTCCCTGGGGCCAACGTCCTGACTTTC
NA	TRBV6-5	12	NA	TRBJ1-5	CASSRLGQPQHF	TGTGCCAGCAGTCGGCTCGGTCAGCCCCAGCATTTT
NA	TRBV7-3	15	NA	TRBJ2-5	CASSLKPGSQETQYF	TGTGCCAGCAGTCTGAAACCGGGCTCACAAGAGACCCAGTACTTC
NA	TRBV9	16	TRBD2	TRBJ2-7	CASSVSSSGTSYEQYF	TGTGCCAGCAGCGTATCGAGTAGCGGGACATCCTACGAGCAGTACTTC